The 19 T cell receptor beta chains below come from one sample, sequenced in a study of blood T cell repertoires in COVID-19. Assay used: immunoSEQ multiplex PCR; TCRdb lists only in-frame clones, some missing. The sample lists roughly 440,000 clones, approximately 90% seen once, with roughly 12% in the top ten. Source material: peripheral blood. The receptors come from a woman aged 45-65 years with COVID-19, enrolled during active disease.

This chain links TRBV10-3 with TRBJ1-6; possible D gene TRBD1, 6 bases. Deletions cut 9 bases from V and 6 bases from J, with 12 bases between. The CDR3 loop spans 13 amino acids. Germline CDR1 is ENHRY and CDR2 is SYGVKD. As DNA, the CDR3 is TGTGCCATACGACAGGAACCTAATTCACCCCTCCACTTT. It encodes CAIRQEPNSPLHF.

V and J are TRBV29-1 and TRBJ2-1; 14 positions match TRBD2. The germline V gene has CDR1 SQVTM and CDR2 ANQGSEA. The CDR3 consists of 13 residues. V was pared by 4 bases and J by 8 bases, with 1 base of the junction left unmatched. Here the CDR3 reads CSVAGLAGDEQFF. The DNA for the CDR3 is TGCAGCGTTGCGGGACTAGCGGGGGATGAGCAGTTCTTC.

The V and J genes are TRBV11-2 and TRBJ2-1; D ambiguous. The V end was cut by 0 bases, the J end by 5 bases, with 11 bases between. The germline V gene has CDR1 SGHAT and CDR2 FQNNGV. The CDR3 sequence is 15 residues long. The CDR3: CASSLDLTHNNEQFF. CDR3 bases: TGTGCCAGCAGCTTAGATCTTACCCACAACAATGAGCAGTTCTTC.

DNA for the CDR3: TGTGCCAGCAGCGCGTCCAGGGCCTTAGCGGGGGTGTCCTACAATGAGCAGTTCTTC. It translates to CASSASRALAGVSYNEQFF. The chain is built from TRBV9 and TRBJ2-1; 9 positions match TRBD2. Germline V CDR1 and CDR2: SGDLS, YYNGEE. CDR3 length: 19 residues. V gave up 3 bases and J gave up 1 base; unmatched junction bases: 14.

The chain carries TRBV5-1 and TRBJ2-7, with D unresolved. Trimming stripped 5 bases from V and 2 bases from J, with 11 bases between. Per germline, CDR1 SGHRS and CDR2 YFSETQ. The CDR3 spans 13 residues. CDR3 residues: CASRFNTAYEQYF. CDR3 DNA: TGCGCCAGCAGATTCAATACTGCCTACGAGCAGTACTTC.

This chain connects TRBV12-3 or TRBV12-4 to TRBJ1-5; 8 nucleotides align to TRBD1. With V trimmed by 6 bases and J by 7 bases, 5 bases remained unmatched. This CDR3 spans 13 amino acids. The chain's CDR3 is CASSQGAGQPQHF. DNA for the CDR3: TGTGCCAGCAGCCAGGGGGCAGGGCAGCCCCAGCATTTT.

The genes are TRBV29-1 and TRBJ1-2, with 7 nucleotides matching TRBD1. Germline V gene lookup returns CDR1 SQVTM and CDR2 ANQGSEA. The length of the CDR3 is 11 residues. V lost 7 bases to trimming and J lost 6 bases; unmatched junction nucleotides: 5. For the CDR3, the DNA is TGCAGCGCCAAGGGGGCTCATGGCTACACCTTC. Translated: CSAKGAHGYTF.

The J gene is TRBJ1-6, the V gene TRBV5-1; TRBD1 matches at 11 bases. The CDR3 has 17 residues. Per germline, CDR1 SGHRS and CDR2 YFSETQ. The ends lost 0 bases at V and 7 bases at J; junction bases unmatched: 6. CDR3: CASSLGPGTGGNSPLHF. DNA for the CDR3: TGCGCCAGCAGCTTGGGCCCCGGGACAGGGGGGAATTCACCCCTCCACTTT.

The chain employs TRBV5-6 and TRBJ2-7; TRBD1 aligns across 11 bases. Trimming took 1 base from V and 4 from J; bases not matched to a gene: 7. Per the germline V gene, CDR1 is SGHDT and CDR2 is YYEEEE. This CDR3 region has 16 residues. The CDR3 DNA is TGTGCCAGCAGCTTGATTGGGACAGGGGGTTGGTACGAGCAGTACTTC. This translates into CASSLIGTGGWYEQYF.

This rearrangement joins TRBV24-1 to TRBJ1-2; TRBD1 agrees at 9 bases. V was pared by 3 bases and J by 2 bases, with 3 bases of the junction left unmatched. This CDR3 is 15 amino acids long. The germline gives CDR1 KGHDR, CDR2 SFDVKD. CDR3 in amino acids: CATSDTGQGNYGYTF. The CDR3 region has the DNA TGTGCCACCAGTGATACGGGACAGGGAAACTATGGCTACACCTTC.

This chain joins TRBV3-1 (or the pseudogene TRBV3-2) and TRBJ2-7; D gene unclear. Looked up from germline, CDR1 is LGHDT and CDR2 is YNNKEL (reference sequence). Deletions cut 1 base from V and 4 bases from J, with 8 bases between. The CDR3 contains 13 residues. Here the CDR3 reads CASSQAVLYEQYF. The CDR3 DNA sequence: TGTGCCAGCAGCCAAGCAGTGTTATACGAGCAGTACTTC.

The rearrangement joins TRBV2 to TRBJ1-1; TRBD1 might be the D (6 bases). Germline loops: CDR1 SNHLY, CDR2 FYNNEI. Trimming took off 6 bases at V and 5 bases at J, with 10 bases between the two ends. This CDR3 has 12 residues. The CDR3 nucleotides are TGTGCCAGCAGCACAGGGCGGACTGAAGCTTTCTTT. This sequence encodes CASSTGRTEAFF.

This chain joins TRBV11-2 and TRBJ1-4, with D unclear. The CDR3 runs 12 residues. The germline V and J ends were trimmed by 2 bases and 7 bases, with 5 bases remaining between them. Germline CDR1 and CDR2: SGHAT and FQNNGV. The CDR3 reads CASSLRSEKLFF. The CDR3 nucleotides read TGTGCCAGCAGCTTACGTTCTGAAAAACTGTTTTTT. The full variable domain, its missing parts supplied by reference TRBV11-2 and TRBJ1-4, is EAGVAQSPRYKIIEKRQSVAFWCNPISGHATLYWYQQILGQGPKLLIQFQNNGVVDDSQLPKDRFSAERLKGVDSTLKIQPAKLEDSAVYLCASSLRSEKLFFGSGTQLSVL.

The chain joins TRBV3-1 (or the pseudogene TRBV3-2) to TRBJ1-2; TRBD1 aligns across 7 bases. The trim removed 3 bases at V and 1 base at J, leaving 2 bases unmatched. CDR1 LGHDT and CDR2 YNNKEL come from the germline V gene (reference sequence). This CDR3 spans 14 amino acids. CDR3 loop: CASSQQGGNYGYTF. CDR3 coding DNA: TGTGCCAGCAGCCAGCAGGGGGGTAACTATGGCTACACCTTC.

The rearrangement joins TRBV2 to TRBJ1-1; the D gene is possibly TRBD1 (6 bases). The V and J ends lost 5 bases and 6 bases respectively, with 13 bases between them. Per the germline V gene, CDR1 is SNHLY and CDR2 is FYNNEI. The CDR3 is made up of 13 amino acids. In DNA form, the CDR3 reads TGTGCCAGCAGTCGACAGGACAGATCTGAAGCTTTCTTT. Encoded protein: CASSRQDRSEAFF.

The chain links TRBV3-1 (or the pseudogene TRBV3-2) to TRBJ1-1; 7 bases are a match to TRBD1. V lost 3 bases, J lost 8 bases, and 3 bases stayed unmatched. Germline CDR1 reads LGHDT; CDR2 reads YNNKEL (reference sequence). The CDR3 extends over 12 amino acids. The CDR3 sequence: CASSQRDREAFF. For the CDR3, the DNA is TGTGCCAGCAGCCAGAGGGACAGAGAAGCTTTCTTT.

The V and J genes are TRBV5-6 and TRBJ2-2; D may be TRBD1 (6 bases). The germline CDR1 and CDR2 sequences are SGHDT and YYEEEE. The CDR3 runs to 15 residues. Trimming stripped 0 bases from V and 6 bases from J, with 12 bases between. The DNA of the CDR3 is TGTGCCAGCAGCTTGGCGACAGGCTGGGCCGGGGAGCTGTTTTTT. Its translation is CASSLATGWAGELFF. The whole variable domain, filled in from reference TRBV5-6 and TRBJ2-2, reads DAGVTQSPTHLIKTRGQQVTLRCSPKSGHDTVSWYQQALGQGPQFIFQYYEEEERQRGNFPDRFSGHQFPNYSSELNVNALLLGDSALYLCASSLATGWAGELFFGEGSRLTVL.

This sequence joins TRBV6-5 and TRBJ1-1; maybe TRBD1 (6 bases). The V end lost 6 bases, the J end lost 1 base, and 9 bases lay between the germline ends. The CDR3 consists of 13 residues. CDR1 and CDR2 (germline): MNHEY, SVGAGI. CDR3 nucleotides: TGTGCCAGCAGCGGACAGCCGAACACTGAAGCTTTCTTT. It encodes CASSGQPNTEAFF.

The genes are TRBV5-4 and TRBJ2-7, with D maybe TRBD2 (5 bases). V was clipped by 3 bases and J by 4 bases, with 11 bases between them. The CDR3 is 13 residues long. The germline V gene has CDR1 SGHNT and CDR2 YYREEE (reference sequence). CDR3: CASSSGGLYEQYF. For the CDR3, the DNA is TGTGCCAGCAGCTCTGGAGGTCTTTACGAGCAGTACTTC.